This T cell receptor (beta chain) was identified during a study of CD8+CD57+ T cells in acquired aplastic anemia. Whole-study context: An average of roughly 3 ug of DNA was obtained from sorted CD4+ and CD8+ cells.

A note on this clonotype: Its antigen is unknown. A much larger clone differs by one base, so this may be a read error.

TCR beta VDJ and CDR3 profiling used genomic DNA as template. TCRdb passed the reads through MiXCR, listing each CDR3 protein once. Of roughly 170,000 distinct CDR3 sequences detected, 48% appear once; the ten largest clones hold over 10%. Study-wide results and caveats: Patients and controls were found to share fewer than 35 CD8+ CDR3 sequences.

Selection for sequencing was limited to patients who had shown CD8+CD57+ cell expansion by flow cytometry. The CDR3 runs to 16 residues. V dropped 4 bases and J dropped 8; count of bases not matched to a gene: 11. Germline V CDR1 and CDR2: SGHRS, YFSETQ. The receptor's source is a human donor with aplastic anemia. This chain joins TRBV5-1 and TRBJ2-1, with TRBD2 matching 11 bases. The source material was sorted CD4+, CD8+, or CD8+CD57+ T cells (not recorded which) from PBMCs. This CDR3 is CASSVQRSGGADEQFF. The CDR3 DNA sequence: TGCGCCAGCAGCGTCCAGCGTAGCGGGGGGGCGGATGAGCAGTTCTTC.